Included here is one T cell receptor (beta chain) sequence, with context. There is no known antigen for this receptor. Base qualities are not at hand, and no much larger clone is one base apart. Genomic DNA was extracted from sorted cells for sequencing of the TCRbeta CDR3 region. The immunoSEQ Assay was used to sequence the TCRbeta CDR3 regions. TCRdb took over this immuneACCESS table, retaining in-frame rearrangements with V and J assigned. Such tables are incomplete; in checked studies, under half of the missing clones stem from an unresolved V gene, and the remainder is unexplained. This sample comprises tens of thousands of clones, roughly 90% of them detected only once. The ten largest clones represent roughly 1.2% of the sample. The sample comes from a study of OX40 agonist ivuxolimab in advanced cancers. The study in broad terms: Ivuxolimab was a fully human IgG2 agonistic monoclonal antibody targeting the costimulatory receptor OX40 (CD134). Intravenous ivuxolimab was administered to patients every 2 weeks at six dose levels: 0.01, 0.1, 0.3, 1.5, 3 and 10 mg/kg. Of the roughly 54 dose-escalation patients, hepatocellular carcinoma was present in about 20, melanoma in about 15, renal cell carcinoma in 9 and head and neck cancer in 9. In the dose-escalation cohort, more than 80% of patients were male, and the mean age was approximately 60 years with a range of about 23 to 79. Patients were allowed to have had prior anti-PD-1, anti-PD-L1 or anti-CTLA-4 therapy, and 40% of the dose-escalation patients had been treated with checkpoint inhibitors. Partial responses occurred in three dose-escalation patients, of whom one had hepatocellular carcinoma and two had cutaneous melanoma. The point of sequencing TCRbeta in the periphery was to test whether ivuxolimab changed TCR sequence diversity and drove clonal T-cell expansion. The paper covers the monotherapy dose-escalation part of the phase I ivuxolimab trial, which included N ≈ 50 patients. Study-wide conclusions, independent of this receptor: Low levels of normalized T-cell clonal expansion were also seen in some patients who did not respond. In the 0.1-3.0 mg/kg groups, partial responders had among the lowest normalized peripheral clonal expansion, particularly in CD8+ T cells. After ivuxolimab, CD8+ T cells had more expanded clones than CD4+ T cells on average. Which antigens the clonally expanded peripheral T cells were specific for was not determined. Clonal expansion of both CD4+ and CD8+ blood T cells was observed from baseline to week 6 at doses 0.1 to 3.0 mg/kg.

The trial excluded patients who had a history of autoimmune disease or were on systemic immunosuppression. Peripheral blood for TCR sequencing was collected from all dose cohorts at baseline, on cycle 4 day 1, and on cycle 7 day 1. The samples were taken from a phase I, first-in-human, multicenter, open-label dose-escalation trial of ivuxolimab. Adults with locally advanced or metastatic melanoma, renal cell, hepatocellular, or head and neck squamous cell carcinoma were enrolled in the trial. Before TCR sequencing, CD4+ and CD8+ T cells were separately sorted from peripheral blood. For this chain, trimming is 3 bases at the V end and 8 bases at the J end, and the number of junction bases without a gene match is 7. CDR1 is given as MNHEY and CDR2 as SVGAGI, both from the germline V gene. There are 15 amino acids in the CDR3, from cysteine to phenylalanine inclusive. Kept here is only the CDR3 DNA, which spans 45 bases and is read in frame from base 1.

Rearrangement joined TRBV6-5 to TRBJ2-1, with 10 middle bases fitting TRBD2. This clonotype was sampled from an adult with an advanced solid tumor such as melanoma, head and neck, liver or kidney cancer. Sequenced material: CD4+ or CD8+ T cells sorted from blood, taken in a trial of the OX40 agonist ivuxolimab. The CDR3 region: CASSYGASGSYEQFF. The DNA is as follows: TGTGCCAGCAGTTATGGGGCTAGCGGGAGTTATGAGCAGTTCTTC.